A selection of T cell receptor beta chains follows, all from one sample in a study of blood T cell repertoires in COVID-19. Repertoires were generated with immunoSEQ multiplex PCR, while TCRdb's copy carries only in-frame clones and drops some. The profile covers around 76,000 clones, with about three quarters appearing a single time and 25% to 30% taken by the ten largest. Sequencing was performed on peripheral blood. These receptor sequences come from a woman aged 80 or over with active or convalescent COVID-19. CDR3s include the opening cysteine and the closing phenylalanine or tryptophan. The D gene is left open where the match is weak. Clone size appears in some rows only: once, few, many, or a class for an expanded clone.

TRBD1	TRBV6-6	NA	TRBJ1-1	CASSYNRPGGTEAFF	TGTGCCAGCAGTTACAACCGCCCAGGGGGCACTGAAGCTTTCTTT
TRBD1	TRBV19	NA	TRBJ2-2	CASSIRQGGTGELFF	TGTGCCAGTAGTATACGACAGGGTGGCACCGGGGAGCTGTTTTTT
TRBD1	TRBV5-5	NA	TRBJ2-4	CASSLHHGQGNIQYF	TGTGCCAGCAGCTTGCACCACGGACAGGGCAACATTCAGTACTTC
NA	TRBV9	NA	TRBJ2-5	CASSVAGGLQETQYF	TGTGCCAGCAGCGTAGCCGGCGGCCTCCAAGAGACCCAGTACTTC
NA	TRBV25-1	NA	TRBJ2-5	CASSPLQRASAGQETQYF	TGTGCCAGCAGCCCCCTTCAGAGGGCTAGCGCGGGGCAAGAGACCCAGTACTTC
NA	TRBV5-1	NA	TRBJ1-1	CASSFGGPGFSLGTEAFF	TGCGCCAGCAGCTTCGGGGGTCCGGGATTTTCCTTGGGGACTGAAGCTTTCTTT
TRBD2	TRBV11-2	NA	TRBJ2-3	CASSLDTSGGASNTQYF	TGTGCCAGCAGCTTAGACACTAGCGGGGGGGCCTCGAATACGCAGTATTTT
NA	TRBV12-3/TRBV12-4	NA	TRBJ1-2	CASSPWRGYGYTF	TGTGCCAGCAGTCCATGGCGGGGGTATGGCTACACCTTC
NA	TRBV5-6	few	TRBJ2-7	CASSLGGWDYEQYF	TGTGCCAGCAGCTTGGGAGGGTGGGATTACGAGCAGTACTTC
TRBD1	TRBV7-9	NA	TRBJ2-7	CASSADRSLEQYF	TGTGCCAGCAGCGCGGACAGGTCACTCGAGCAGTACTTC
TRBD1	TRBV20-1	NA	TRBJ1-2	CSASGGQAGSFSYTF	TGCAGTGCTAGTGGGGGACAGGCCGGTTCGTTCTCCTACACCTTC
NA	TRBV7-9	NA	TRBJ1-6	CASSLAGGRLNSPLHF	TGTGCCAGCAGCCTCGCGGGGGGGCGCCTTAATTCACCCCTCCACTTT
NA	TRBV11-2	NA	TRBJ2-7	CASSLEEGAVQYF	TGTGCCAGCAGCTTAGAGGAGGGGGCAGTGCAGTACTTC